This is a list of T cell receptor beta chains from one sample in a study of blood T cell repertoires in COVID-19. Libraries were prepared by immunoSEQ multiplex PCR; TCRdb keeps only in-frame clonotypes and omits some of them. The repertoire has tens of thousands of clones, about 80% of them found once; the top ten carry roughly 2.6%. Sequenced: peripheral blood. The receptors stem from an older woman with acute or convalescent COVID-19. Each CDR3 is given with its conserved first and last residue. A D gene is named only where the DNA matches it firmly. Size is stated for part of the rows, as once, few or many counts, or as a class when the clone is expanded.

v_gene: TRBV28
j_gene: TRBJ1-5
abundance: NA
d_gene: NA
CDR3nt: TGTGCCAGCATAGGACAGCGCAATCAGCCCCAGCATTTT
CDR3aa: CASIGQRNQPQHF

v_gene: TRBV19
j_gene: TRBJ2-3
abundance: NA
d_gene: NA
CDR3nt: TGTGCCAGTAGTATAGCTGGGAGGTTCACAGATACGCAGTATTTT
CDR3aa: CASSIAGRFTDTQYF

v_gene: TRBV20-1
j_gene: TRBJ2-7
abundance: few
d_gene: NA
CDR3nt: TGCAGTGCTGGCGGCAACTACGAGCAGTACTTC
CDR3aa: CSAGGNYEQYF

v_gene: TRBV14
j_gene: TRBJ1-2
abundance: NA
d_gene: NA
CDR3nt: TGTGCCAGCAGCCGAGCAGGTTCTCACACGGGGGGCTACACCTTC
CDR3aa: CASSRAGSHTGGYTF

v_gene: TRBV5-4
j_gene: TRBJ2-5
abundance: once
d_gene: NA
CDR3nt: TGTGCCAGCAGCCCAGGGGCAGTGGAAGAGACCCAGTACTTC
CDR3aa: CASSPGAVEETQYF

v_gene: TRBV7-9
j_gene: TRBJ1-2
abundance: NA
d_gene: TRBD1
CDR3nt: TGTGCCAGCAGCTTAGGCCAGGGGGTGGAAGGCTACACCTTC
CDR3aa: CASSLGQGVEGYTF

v_gene: TRBV27
j_gene: TRBJ1-4
abundance: NA
d_gene: NA
CDR3nt: TGTGCCAGCAGCCCGGACAGACACGAAAAACTGTTTTTT
CDR3aa: CASSPDRHEKLFF

v_gene: TRBV19
j_gene: TRBJ2-3
abundance: NA
d_gene: NA
CDR3nt: TGTGCCAGCAGATTATCGGACTCCGCCCCCGAGTATTTT
CDR3aa: CASRLSDSAPEYF

v_gene: TRBV4-1
j_gene: TRBJ1-1
abundance: NA
d_gene: TRBD1
CDR3nt: TGCGCCAGCAGCCAAGCTGATCAGGGGGTCACTGAAGCTTTCTTT
CDR3aa: CASSQADQGVTEAFF

v_gene: TRBV10-3
j_gene: TRBJ2-7
abundance: NA
d_gene: TRBD1
CDR3nt: TGTGCCATCAGGCCAACGGGACAGGGTTCCTACGAGCAGTACTTC
CDR3aa: CAIRPTGQGSYEQYF

v_gene: TRBV6-1
j_gene: TRBJ1-6
abundance: few
d_gene: NA
CDR3nt: TGTGCCAGCAGTGAGGGGGCCCGACCTAATTCACCCCTCCACTTT
CDR3aa: CASSEGARPNSPLHF

v_gene: TRBV24-1
j_gene: TRBJ2-5
abundance: NA
d_gene: NA
CDR3nt: TGTGCCACCAGTGATCTGGGGAGGGAGACCCAGTACTTC
CDR3aa: CATSDLGRETQYF

v_gene: TRBV13
j_gene: TRBJ2-7
abundance: NA
d_gene: TRBD2
CDR3nt: TGTGCCAGCAGCTTAGGAGCGGGGGTCGTCGCCTACGAGCAGTACTTC
CDR3aa: CASSLGAGVVAYEQYF

v_gene: TRBV12-5
j_gene: TRBJ2-7
abundance: few
d_gene: NA
CDR3nt: TGTGCTAGTGGTTCGTTCGGCGAGCAGTACTTC
CDR3aa: CASGSFGEQYF

v_gene: TRBV19
j_gene: TRBJ1-5
abundance: NA
d_gene: NA
CDR3nt: TGTGCCAGTAGTGGCAGGAATCAGCCCCAGCATTTT
CDR3aa: CASSGRNQPQHF

v_gene: TRBV9
j_gene: TRBJ1-6
abundance: NA
d_gene: NA
CDR3nt: TGTGCCAGCAGCGTAGCCGAGGGGAGGACACCCCTCCACTTT
CDR3aa: CASSVAEGRTPLHF

v_gene: TRBV12-3/TRBV12-4
j_gene: TRBJ1-3
abundance: NA
d_gene: TRBD1
CDR3nt: TGTGCCAGCAGTAAGACAGGGGGAAACACCATATATTTT
CDR3aa: CASSKTGGNTIYF

v_gene: TRBV29-1
j_gene: TRBJ1-2
abundance: few
d_gene: TRBD1
CDR3nt: TGCAGCGTCGACGTCGACAGGGGGAGAGGTGGCTACACCTTC
CDR3aa: CSVDVDRGRGGYTF

v_gene: TRBV19
j_gene: TRBJ1-4
abundance: NA
d_gene: NA
CDR3nt: TGTGCCAGTAGTATGGGTACAGCAACTAATGAAAAACTGTTTTTT
CDR3aa: CASSMGTATNEKLFF

v_gene: TRBV28
j_gene: TRBJ1-4
abundance: NA
d_gene: TRBD1
CDR3nt: TGTGCCAGCCTAGACAGGGTTTGGGAAAAACTGTTTTTT
CDR3aa: CASLDRVWEKLFF

v_gene: TRBV3-1/TRBV3-2
j_gene: TRBJ1-3
abundance: NA
d_gene: NA
CDR3nt: TGTGCCAGCAGCCAAGGGCCCTCAGGGGTGGCTGGAAACACCATATATTTT
CDR3aa: CASSQGPSGVAGNTIYF

v_gene: TRBV5-1
j_gene: TRBJ2-7
abundance: few
d_gene: NA
CDR3nt: TGCGCCAGCAGCCCGAGGTACCCCGCACCGCGCCAGCCCTACGAGCAGTACTTC
CDR3aa: CASSPRYPAPRQPYEQYF

v_gene: TRBV4-1
j_gene: TRBJ2-7
abundance: NA
d_gene: TRBD2
CDR3nt: TGCGCCAGCAGCCAGGGGACTAGCCTCGTGCAGTACTTC
CDR3aa: CASSQGTSLVQYF

v_gene: TRBV7-6
j_gene: TRBJ2-5
abundance: NA
d_gene: TRBD1
CDR3nt: TGTGCCAGCAGCCAATCGACAGGGGGGGTTGGGACCCAGTACTTC
CDR3aa: CASSQSTGGVGTQYF

v_gene: TRBV9
j_gene: TRBJ2-5
abundance: NA
d_gene: TRBD2
CDR3nt: TGTGCCAGCAGCGTAGTGTCCGGCGGGGGGGCCCCCGAGACCCAGTACTTC
CDR3aa: CASSVVSGGGAPETQYF

v_gene: TRBV24-1
j_gene: TRBJ2-7
abundance: NA
d_gene: TRBD1
CDR3nt: TGTGCCACCAGTGATTGGGACAGGGAGGGGAACTACGAGCAGTACTTC
CDR3aa: CATSDWDREGNYEQYF

v_gene: TRBV27
j_gene: TRBJ1-3
abundance: NA
d_gene: NA
CDR3nt: TGTGACCCCGACGGGTTATATTTT
CDR3aa: CDPDGLYF

v_gene: TRBV29-1
j_gene: TRBJ2-7
abundance: NA
d_gene: TRBD1
CDR3nt: TGCAGCGTTGCACCTGGGACAGTGACCTACGAGCAGTACTTC
CDR3aa: CSVAPGTVTYEQYF

v_gene: TRBV6-1
j_gene: TRBJ2-7
abundance: few
d_gene: NA
CDR3nt: TGTGCCAGCAGTGAGCAACACTACGAGCAGTACTTC
CDR3aa: CASSEQHYEQYF

v_gene: TRBV3-1/TRBV3-2
j_gene: TRBJ1-2
abundance: NA
d_gene: NA
CDR3nt: TGTGCCAGCAGCCAAGGGTTTAGGCGGATAGACCGTGGCTATGGCTACACCTTC
CDR3aa: CASSQGFRRIDRGYGYTF

v_gene: TRBV2
j_gene: TRBJ1-5
abundance: NA
d_gene: TRBD1
CDR3nt: TGTGCCAGCAGGGAAACAGGGGCCCTCCAGCCCCAGCATTTT
CDR3aa: CASRETGALQPQHF

v_gene: TRBV9
j_gene: TRBJ1-4
abundance: once
d_gene: NA
CDR3nt: TGTGCCAGCAGCGCACAGGGCGCCTTCGAGACTAATGAAAAACTGTTTTTT
CDR3aa: CASSAQGAFETNEKLFF

v_gene: TRBV24-1
j_gene: TRBJ2-1
abundance: few
d_gene: TRBD1
CDR3nt: TGTGCCACCAGTGAGAGCTCGGCACAGGGGAACAATGAGCAGTTCTTC
CDR3aa: CATSESSAQGNNEQFF

v_gene: TRBV13
j_gene: TRBJ1-2
abundance: NA
d_gene: NA
CDR3nt: TGTGCCAGCAGCTTGGGGCCTTCCGGTGGCTACACCTTC
CDR3aa: CASSLGPSGGYTF

v_gene: TRBV28
j_gene: TRBJ2-3
abundance: NA
d_gene: TRBD2
CDR3nt: TGTGCCAGCAGAGCGGGAGGGCACCCAGATACGCAGTATTTT
CDR3aa: CASRAGGHPDTQYF

v_gene: TRBV30
j_gene: TRBJ2-3
abundance: NA
d_gene: TRBD1
CDR3nt: TGTGCCTGGACCAACCATCCAGGGGGCTCCAGCACAGATACGCAGTATTTT
CDR3aa: CAWTNHPGGSSTDTQYF

v_gene: TRBV18
j_gene: TRBJ1-4
abundance: NA
d_gene: NA
CDR3nt: TGTGCCAGCTCACCCTTTCTGAATGAAAAACTGTTTTTT
CDR3aa: CASSPFLNEKLFF

v_gene: TRBV18
j_gene: TRBJ1-2
abundance: NA
d_gene: NA
CDR3nt: TGTGCCAGCTCACCACTCCGGGAGGTCCATGGCTACACCTTC
CDR3aa: CASSPLREVHGYTF

v_gene: TRBV4-1
j_gene: TRBJ1-1
abundance: once
d_gene: TRBD1
CDR3nt: TGCGCCAGCAGCCAAGGCAACAGGGGTACTGAAGCTTTCTTT
CDR3aa: CASSQGNRGTEAFF

v_gene: TRBV19
j_gene: TRBJ1-2
abundance: NA
d_gene: NA
CDR3nt: TGTGCCAGTCTCGGCGGTAACTATGGCTACACCTTC
CDR3aa: CASLGGNYGYTF

v_gene: TRBV24-1
j_gene: TRBJ2-2
abundance: NA
d_gene: TRBD1
CDR3nt: TGTGCCACCAGTGATGTTCGGACAGGTGGGACCGGGGAGCTGTTTTTT
CDR3aa: CATSDVRTGGTGELFF

v_gene: TRBV5-8
j_gene: TRBJ2-7
abundance: once
d_gene: TRBD2
CDR3nt: TGTGCCAGCAGCTTGGAACCTAGCGGGAGGACCCACGAGCAGTACTTC
CDR3aa: CASSLEPSGRTHEQYF

v_gene: TRBV27
j_gene: TRBJ1-6
abundance: few
d_gene: TRBD1
CDR3nt: TGTGCCAGCAGTTCCAGACAGGGGAGGGATTATAATTCACCCCTCCACTTT
CDR3aa: CASSSRQGRDYNSPLHF

v_gene: TRBV30
j_gene: TRBJ2-1
abundance: NA
d_gene: TRBD2
CDR3nt: TGTGCCTGGAGCGAAGGGACTAGCGGGATTGTAAATGAGCAGTTCTTC
CDR3aa: CAWSEGTSGIVNEQFF

v_gene: TRBV30
j_gene: TRBJ2-1
abundance: NA
d_gene: TRBD2
CDR3nt: TGTGCCTGGGGTAGACTAGCGGGAAATCATTACAATGAGCAGTTCTTC
CDR3aa: CAWGRLAGNHYNEQFF

v_gene: TRBV27
j_gene: TRBJ2-1
abundance: NA
d_gene: TRBD2
CDR3nt: TGTGCCAGCAACCCCGCGGGGGGCCCCAATGAGCAGTTCTTC
CDR3aa: CASNPAGGPNEQFF

v_gene: TRBV5-4
j_gene: TRBJ2-1
abundance: NA
d_gene: NA
CDR3nt: TGTGCCAGCAGCTTGTACGGACAACACAATGAGCAGTTCTTC
CDR3aa: CASSLYGQHNEQFF

v_gene: TRBV3-1/TRBV3-2
j_gene: TRBJ1-6
abundance: NA
d_gene: TRBD1
CDR3nt: TGTGCCAGCAGCCAGGTACAGGGGGCGCATTCACCCCTCCACTTT
CDR3aa: CASSQVQGAHSPLHF

v_gene: TRBV9
j_gene: TRBJ1-1
abundance: few
d_gene: TRBD1
CDR3nt: TGTGCCAGCAGCAAAGGGTACCAGGGGGGTACTGAAGCTTTCTTT
CDR3aa: CASSKGYQGGTEAFF

v_gene: TRBV11-3
j_gene: TRBJ1-1
abundance: NA
d_gene: TRBD1
CDR3nt: TGTGCCAGCAGCCGGGACAGGGGGCCAGCTTTCTTT
CDR3aa: CASSRDRGPAFF

v_gene: TRBV4-2
j_gene: TRBJ2-1
abundance: NA
d_gene: TRBD2
CDR3nt: TGTGCCAGCAGCCAAGCAACTAGCGGGGGGACATCCTACAATGAGCAGTTCTTC
CDR3aa: CASSQATSGGTSYNEQFF

v_gene: TRBV6-5
j_gene: TRBJ1-1
abundance: few
d_gene: TRBD1
CDR3nt: TGTGCCAGCAGTCCGCGACAGGGGGGGAACACTGAAGCTTTCTTT
CDR3aa: CASSPRQGGNTEAFF

v_gene: TRBV6-6
j_gene: TRBJ1-1
abundance: NA
d_gene: NA
CDR3nt: TGTGCCAGCGCAATTAGAACTATGAACACTGAAGCTTTCTTT
CDR3aa: CASAIRTMNTEAFF

v_gene: TRBV9
j_gene: TRBJ2-3
abundance: NA
d_gene: TRBD2
CDR3nt: TGTGCCAGCAGCGTAGAACTAGCGGGAGCAGATACGCAGTATTTT
CDR3aa: CASSVELAGADTQYF